These 27 T cell receptor beta chains were sequenced from one sample in a study of spatial heterogeneity in lung cancer. TCRdb re-called the 5' RACE reads with MiXCR, one entry per CDR3 protein. This table holds about 82,000 distinct CDR3 sequences, 10% to 15% found once. As for time point: sample taken at primary tumor resection. Whole RNA, isolated from tumor, nontumor lung or frozen PBMC, was sequenced without prior sorting. The material sequenced was PBMCs, taken at surgery. The receptors originated from a male donor with early-stage non-small cell lung cancer.

In this sample, this clonotype turned up a few times. The genes are TRBV10-1 and TRBJ2-5; a weak D match, TRBD2 (5 bases). Germline V gene data show CDR1 as WNHNN and CDR2 as SYGVQD (reference sequence). CDR3 length: 12 residues. The V end lost 3 bases, the J end lost 9 bases, and 11 bases lay between the germline ends. Written as DNA, the CDR3 is TGCGCCAGCAGTGAACCACTAGGAGCCCAGTACTTC. Its translation is CASSEPLGAQYF.

V and J are TRBV29-1 and TRBJ2-3; weak D call: TRBD2 (5 bases). Per germline, CDR1 SQVTM and CDR2 ANQGSEA. The CDR3 loop spans 12 amino acids. Between the trimmed V and J ends, which lost 4 bases and 5 bases, there was a span of 10 bases. The CDR3 DNA reads as TGCAGCGTTGGGTTCGAGGGAGATACGCAGTATTTT. Encoded protein: CSVGFEGDTQYF.

Many counts were recorded for this clonotype. For the CDR3, the DNA is TGTGCCAGCAGATTACAACTAGCCGGGTTCACAGATACGCAGTATTTT. This gives the protein CASRLQLAGFTDTQYF. The rearrangement joins TRBV5-6 to TRBJ2-3, with D perhaps matching TRBD2 (6 bases). The CDR3 consists of 16 residues. Trimming took 5 bases from V and 2 from J, leaving 18 bases between them. From germline, CDR1 is SGHDT and CDR2 YYEEEE.

Only a few counts were recorded for this clonotype. The rearrangement uses TRBV14 and TRBJ2-3; D is undetermined. With 1 base removed from V and 4 bases from J, the gap between germline ends came to 9 bases. CDR1 and CDR2 (germline): SGHDN, FVKESK. CDR3 length: 14 amino acids. CDR3 loop: CASSQVPSADTQYF. CDR3 nucleotides: TGTGCCAGCAGCCAAGTCCCTTCCGCAGATACGCAGTATTTT.

This clonotype has more than one count but fewer than ten. The chain uses TRBV7-3 and TRBJ2-1, with TRBD2 identical over 8 bases. CDR1 is SGHTA and CDR2 is FQGTGA in the germline V gene. The CDR3 totals 15 residues. V shed 5 bases, J shed 7 bases, and the junction held 10 bases outside the gene matches. The CDR3 spells CASSPDPGGGNEQFF. CDR3 coding DNA: TGTGCCAGCAGCCCTGACCCGGGGGGGGGTAATGAGCAGTTCTTC.

This clonotype was detected ten times or more. This sequence joins TRBV3-1 and TRBJ1-1; unclear D gene. Between the trimmed V and J ends, which lost 2 bases and 6 bases, there was a span of 10 bases. The CDR3 runs to 13 residues. Germline CDR1 reads LGHDT; CDR2 reads YNNKEL (reference sequence). CDR3 amino acids: CASSQSGPSEAFF. DNA for the CDR3: TGTGCCAGCAGCCAAAGCGGACCCTCTGAAGCTTTCTTT.

In this sample, this clonotype turned up a few times. This chain links TRBV24-1 with TRBJ2-5; D gene unclear. CDR3 length: 12 residues. CDR1 is KGHDR, CDR2 SFDVKD, per germline. Trimming removed 3 bases from V and 5 bases from J, with 6 bases in between. The CDR3 loop is CATSDPFETQYF. DNA for the CDR3: TGTGCCACCAGTGATCCTTTCGAGACCCAGTACTTC.

This clonotype was observed a few times. The chain uses TRBV2 and TRBJ1-1, with TRBD1 matching over 8 bases. There are 16 residues in the CDR3. The V segment lost 5 bases and the J segment 1 base; nucleotides outside the gene matches: 9. The germline V gene encodes CDR1 SNHLY and CDR2 FYNNEI. CDR3 protein: CASSTQGALGNTEAFF. The CDR3 DNA reads as TGTGCCAGCAGTACTCAGGGGGCCTTGGGGAACACTGAAGCTTTCTTT.

The sample holds a few counts of this clonotype. This chain connects TRBV10-3 to TRBJ2-5; D unresolved. Germline CDR1 and CDR2: ENHRY and SYGVKD. Trimming shortened V by 2 bases and J by 1 base, and 8 bases separated the two germline ends. CDR3 size: 14 residues. This CDR3 reads CAISERSFQETQYF. The CDR3 nucleotides are TGTGCCATCAGTGAGCGATCCTTCCAAGAGACCCAGTACTTC.

The rearrangement links TRBV19 to TRBJ2-1; maybe TRBD1 (6 bases). The V and J ends lost 5 bases and 4 bases respectively, with 15 bases between them. Germline loops: CDR1 LNHDA, CDR2 SQIVND (reference sequence). This CDR3 is built from 15 residues. CDR3 in amino acids: CASSPSRDIYNEQFF. The CDR3, as DNA: TGTGCCAGTAGTCCCTCCCGGGACATATACAATGAGCAGTTCTTC.

The chain has TRBV18 and TRBJ2-7; the match to TRBD1 covers 9 bases. CDR3 length: 14 amino acids. Germline CDR1 is KGHSH and CDR2 is LQKENI. The V segment lost 5 bases and the J segment 2 bases; nucleotides outside the gene matches: 4. CDR3: CASSTGQGAYEQYF. For the CDR3, the DNA is TGTGCCAGCTCAACGGGACAGGGCGCCTACGAGCAGTACTTC.

This rearrangement joins TRBV6-5 to TRBJ2-3, with 10 bases identical to TRBD2. The junction had 3 bases not matched to a gene; V was cut back by 0 bases and J by 0 bases. The germline CDR1 and CDR2 sequences are MNHEY and SVGAGI. The CDR3 sequence is 17 residues long. The CDR3 DNA sequence: TGTGCCAGCAGTTACTCCGAGACTAGCGGGAGCACAGATACGCAGTATTTT. Its protein is CASSYSETSGSTDTQYF.

The CDR3: CASSPTGAGANVLTF. The DNA of the CDR3 is TGTGCCAGCAGCCCGACAGGGGCTGGGGCCAACGTCCTGACTTTC. The V call is TRBV7-3, the J call TRBJ2-6, with TRBD1 matching over 8 bases. The ends lost 5 bases at V and 2 bases at J; junction bases unmatched: 2. The germline gives CDR1 SGHTA, CDR2 FQGTGA. The CDR3 runs 15 residues.

The chain joins TRBV7-9 to TRBJ2-3; the match to TRBD2 covers 8 bases. Germline V CDR1 and CDR2: SEHNR, FQNEAQ (reference sequence). The CDR3 is 18 amino acids. The junction had 14 bases not matched to a gene; V was cut back by 4 bases and J by 2 bases. The CDR3 loop reads CASSSGGALADNTDTQYF. CDR3 DNA: TGTGCCAGCAGCTCCGGGGGGGCACTAGCGGACAACACAGATACGCAGTATTTT. Full variable domain (rest looked up from reference TRBV7-9 and TRBJ2-3): DTGVSQNPRHKITKRGQNVTFRCDPISEHNRLYWYRQTLGQGPEFLTYFQNEAQLEKSRLLSDRFSAERPKGSFSTLEIQRTEQGDSAMYLCASSSGGALADNTDTQYFGPGTRLTVL.

CDR3 DNA: TGTGCCAGCAGTATGGGACAGGACACAGATACGCAGTATTTT. Translating gives CASSMGQDTDTQYF. The V gene is TRBV27, the J gene TRBJ2-3, with 8 bases aligning to TRBD1. The CDR3 extends over 14 amino acids. Germline V gives CDR1 MNHEY, CDR2 SMNVEV (reference sequence). The junction had 3 bases not matched to a gene; V was cut back by 5 bases and J by 2 bases.

This sequence joins TRBV30 and TRBJ2-3; D is ambiguous. The germline gives CDR1 GTSNPN, CDR2 SVGIG (reference sequence). The CDR3 runs 13 residues. Trimming removed 0 bases at V and 0 bases at J, with 4 bases between. The DNA for the CDR3 is TGTGCCTGGAGTGTATACAGCACAGATACGCAGTATTTT. It translates to CAWSVYSTDTQYF.

In its sample, this clonotype was seen many times. The genes are TRBV20-1 and TRBJ2-3, with 7 bases matching TRBD2. This CDR3 region has 15 residues. Losses at the gene ends were 1 base for V and 3 bases for J; bases not matched to a gene: 7. Germline V gene lookup returns CDR1 DFQATT and CDR2 SNEGSKA (reference sequence). CDR3 DNA: TGCAGTGCTAGAGGATCGGCGGGAGAAACAGATACGCAGTATTTT. Amino acid sequence: CSARGSAGETDTQYF.

This clonotype has ten or more counts. CDR3 bases: TGCAGTGCGAGACAGGGACCGAACACCGGGGAGCTGTTTTTT. Its translation: CSARQGPNTGELFF. V is TRBV20-1 and J is TRBJ2-2; TRBD1 aligns across 7 bases. The V and J ends lost 6 bases and 0 bases, in that order; junction bases with no gene match: 4. Germline V gene data show CDR1 as DFQATT and CDR2 as SNEGSKA (reference sequence). This CDR3 comprises 14 residues.

V usage is TRBV5-4 and J usage is TRBJ1-1; D possibly corresponds to TRBD1 (6 bases). This CDR3 region has 14 residues. Germline CDR1 SGHNT, CDR2 YYREEE (reference sequence). V lost 4 bases and J 5 bases, leaving 15 bases between the germline ends. The chain's CDR3 is CASSSGGAGTEAFF. The DNA for the CDR3 is TGTGCCAGCAGCAGCGGGGGGGCAGGAACTGAAGCTTTCTTT.

In this sample, this clonotype turned up a few times. This chain links TRBV19 with TRBJ1-2, with D possibly matching TRBD1 (5 bases). Germline loops: CDR1 LNHDA, CDR2 SQIVND (reference sequence). The CDR3 has 12 amino acids. V was shortened by 6 bases and J by 4 bases, with 9 bases between the two germline ends. CDR3 sequence: CASSRDPYGYTF. CDR3 in DNA: TGTGCCAGTAGCAGGGATCCCTATGGCTACACCTTC.

This clonotype was seen a handful of times. The rearrangement joins TRBV30 to TRBJ2-1; either TRBD1 or TRBD2 may supply D (6 bases each). V lost 4 bases and J 7 bases, leaving 23 bases between the germline ends. The CDR3 extends over 16 amino acids. Germline loops: CDR1 GTSNPN, CDR2 SVGIG (reference sequence). The CDR3 here is CAWKERRDTPGNEQFF. DNA of the CDR3: TGTGCCTGGAAGGAACGGCGGGACACCCCGGGAAATGAGCAGTTCTTC.

The V gene is TRBV7-9, the J gene TRBJ1-2, with D unresolved. This CDR3 is 14 amino acids long. Germline V CDR1 and CDR2: SEHNR, FQNEAQ (reference sequence). Between the trimmed V and J ends, which lost 2 bases and 5 bases, there was a span of 12 bases. The CDR3 reads CASSLLESSYGYTF. CDR3 coding DNA: TGTGCCAGCAGCTTACTCGAGTCCTCGTATGGCTACACCTTC.

This clonotype was observed at least ten times. The J gene is TRBJ1-1, the V gene TRBV7-2; D is unresolved. Germline V gives CDR1 SGHTA, CDR2 FQGNSA. The CDR3 spans 13 residues. Trimming took off 3 bases at V and 3 bases at J, with 8 bases between the two ends. The DNA for the CDR3 is TGTGCCAGCAGCTTTACCACGTACACTGAAGCTTTCTTT. Protein: CASSFTTYTEAFF.

This clonotype was observed a handful of times. The chain recombines TRBV18 with TRBJ2-7, with TRBD1 identical over 12 bases. Germline CDR1 and CDR2: KGHSH and LQKENI. The V segment lost 4 bases and the J segment 6 bases; nucleotides outside the gene matches: 4. This CDR3 is built from 14 residues. The CDR3 bases are TGTGCCAGCTCACTCGGGACAGGGGGCTTCGAGCAGTACTTC. As protein: CASSLGTGGFEQYF.

This clonotype has ten or more counts. The chain links TRBV20-1 to TRBJ2-3; 10 nucleotides agree with TRBD2. In germline, CDR1 is DFQATT, CDR2 SNEGSKA (reference sequence). CDR3 size: 15 residues. V shed 1 base, J shed 2 bases, and the junction held 3 bases outside the gene matches. The DNA for the CDR3 is TGCAGTGCTAGAGTACTAGCGGGGATCACAGATACGCAGTATTTT. Its protein is CSARVLAGITDTQYF.

The chain carries TRBV6-1 and TRBJ1-2, with D unclear. Germline values: CDR1 MNHNS, CDR2 SASEGT. The CDR3 extends over 15 amino acids. The V and J ends lost 3 bases and 1 base respectively, with 12 bases between them. The CDR3 sequence is CASSDLALFNYGYTF. The CDR3 DNA sequence: TGTGCCAGCAGTGACTTAGCGCTGTTTAACTATGGCTACACCTTC.

A few counts support this clonotype. The rearrangement uses TRBV2 and TRBJ2-3; D is unresolved. Germline CDR1 reads SNHLY; CDR2 reads FYNNEI. The V end lost 7 bases, the J end lost 2 bases, and 19 bases lay between the germline ends. The CDR3 totals 16 residues. This CDR3 reads CASTLESSDSTDTQYF. DNA for the CDR3: TGTGCCAGCACCCTGGAGAGCAGCGACTCCACAGATACGCAGTATTTT.